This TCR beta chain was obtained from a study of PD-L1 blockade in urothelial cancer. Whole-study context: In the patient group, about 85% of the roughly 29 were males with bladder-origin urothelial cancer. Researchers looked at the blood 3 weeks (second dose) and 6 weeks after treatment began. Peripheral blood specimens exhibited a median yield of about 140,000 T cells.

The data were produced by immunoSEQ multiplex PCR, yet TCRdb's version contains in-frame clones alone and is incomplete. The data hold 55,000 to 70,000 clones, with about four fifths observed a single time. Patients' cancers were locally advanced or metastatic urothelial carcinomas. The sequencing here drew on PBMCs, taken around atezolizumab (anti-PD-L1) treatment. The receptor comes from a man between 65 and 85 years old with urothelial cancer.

The CDR3 sequence is CASSLSAGRAYNEQFF. CDR3 in DNA: TGTGCCAGCAGTTTATCCGCCGGGAGGGCCTACAATGAGCAGTTCTTC. V is TRBV27 and J is TRBJ2-1, with 8 bases aligning to TRBD2. This CDR3 is 16 amino acids long. CDR1 is MNHEY and CDR2 is SMNVEV in the germline V gene (reference sequence). J gave up 2 bases and V 0 bases, and 3 bases lay outside the gene matches.